The clone carrying this T cell receptor beta chain was seen only a few times. The antigen remains unidentified. These data belong to a study of beta chain features in type 1 diabetes. Overall study results and limits: Since sequencing was performed on cDNA, cells with high TCR expression could be over-represented. For patients, the naive, central memory and Treg TCRB repertoires appeared more alike than for healthy donors. People with Type 1 diabetes carried modestly yet significantly shorter TCRB CDR3s in all four CD4+ subsets.

Germline V lookup: CDR1 MNHEY, CDR2 SVGAGI. CDR3 length: 14 residues. Trimming cost V 5 bases and J 4 bases, with 12 bases left between them. The entirety of the isolated RNA underwent reverse transcription, so expressed TCRB transcripts were sequenced. Libraries were prepared by immunoSEQ multiplex PCR; TCRdb keeps only in-frame clonotypes and omits some of them. The sample shows 600,000 to 700,000 clones, 9.5% to 15% of them seen only once. Material: naive CD4+ T cells from blood. The V and J genes are TRBV6-5 and TRBJ1-3; D is possibly TRBD1 (6 bases). This TCR was recovered from a man younger than 40 with type 1 diabetes. CDR3 protein: CASSEQGAGNTIYF. The DNA for the CDR3 is TGTGCCAGCAGTGAACAGGGAGCCGGAAACACCATATATTTT.